The clone carrying this TCR beta chain was detected many times. The V and J ends lost 5 bases and 6 bases, in that order; junction bases with no gene match: 7. The germline V gene encodes CDR1 SQVTM and CDR2 ANQGSEA. The CDR3 runs 13 residues. This entry belongs to a study of blood T cells in healthy people across ages. It was with a sample-barcoded 5' primer and a J-beta primer mix that a second PCR of about 6 to 12 cycles was run. Via MiXCR, TCRdb re-called the 5' RACE reads, giving one row per CDR3 protein. The repertoire has about 670,000 distinct CDR3 sequences, 40% to 45% of them found once; the top ten carry 25% to 35%.

V usage is TRBV29-1 and J usage is TRBJ2-5, with 9 bases fitting TRBD1. The receptor was derived from a man older than 75 in good health. The sequenced material came from blood. CDR3 nucleotide sequence: TGCAGCGTTCCGGACAGGGGTTTGAAGACCCAGTACTTC. Translating gives CSVPDRGLKTQYF.